The present T cell receptor beta chain was sequenced within a study of blood T cell repertoires in COVID-19 (dated by TCRdb to 2020 to 2022). About the study as a whole: Collaborator samples came from the United States, Italy and Spain and covered acute and convalescent phases of COVID-19. The material from the prospective study consisted of cDNA or gDNA derived from T cells, B-cell-depleted T cells, or PBMCs. Nearly every sample came with metadata listing a de-identified subject ID, COVID-19 status, age in years and sex. Samples were obtained from the ongoing ImmuneRACE study (first 160 participants) and from over 1,000 subjects provided by 6 global collaborators. Subjects who had been exposed to COVID-19, were actively infected with it, or had recovered from it provided the deeply sampled blood TCRbeta repertoires that made up the dataset. Where available, HLA class I and class II types were taken from metadata supplied by the sample provider and were not determined by assay-based typing. The repertoires were released in a freely available public database meant as a resource for research on the immune response to SARS-CoV-2.

Beyond this particular receptor, the publication reports: The quantity of clinical and demographic metadata differed by source and by participant and was supplied without curation.

Details on this clone: Its cognate antigen has yet to be identified. One base away there is no much larger clone; base qualities are not given.

One collaborating source in Seattle enrolled patients while the patients were actively infected and followed the patients over time throughout the course of disease. Each collaborating institution followed its own protocols to collect whole blood in K2EDTA tubes. Collaborator samples were shipped for TCRbeta analysis as frozen whole blood, isolated PBMCs, or DNA extracted from either sample type. In the germline V gene, CDR1 corresponds to KGHDR and CDR2 to SFDVKD. Trimming at the junction amounts to 4 bases on V and 0 bases on J, and the germline ends lie 17 bases apart. Its CDR3 holds 18 amino acids, cysteine through phenylalanine. Only CDR3 DNA remains: 54 bases, in frame from the first base. The immunoSEQ Assay, a bias-controlled multiplex PCR, was used to amplify TCRbeta CDR3 regions from genomic DNA. The source study handled its data this way. Nucleated cell counts per sample were estimated from amplification of reference gene primers within the assay. Sequence reads were collapsed and filtered to measure the absolute abundance of every unique TCRbeta CDR3 rearrangement. For each sample, productive Simpson clonality was calculated by taking the square root of Simpson's diversity index across productive rearrangements. TCRdb holds this immuneACCESS table with in-frame rearrangements only. Some clones are missing; in checked studies, unresolved V genes explain under half, and the rest has no known cause. D and trimming were read from the DNA, whereas the V and J calls and clone size are those reported in that table. In this sample the table shows more than 150,000 clones, about 95% of which occur a single time. The ten top clones hold approximately 0.8% of the sample.

The TCR comes from a man under 40 with COVID-19, enrolled during active disease. The chain is encoded by TRBV24-1 joined to TRBJ2-2; TRBD1 could be the D gene, as 6 bases match. Sequences were obtained from peripheral blood. The CDR3 region has the sequence CATSERTADISNTGELFF. The DNA sequence follows: TGTGCCACCAGTGAGCGGACAGCGGACATTTCGAACACCGGGGAGCTGTTTTTT.